The 27 T cell receptor beta chains below were found in one sample sequenced in a study of blood T cells in healthy people across ages. The second PCR ran roughly 6 to 11 cycles with a sample-barcoded 5' primer and J-beta primers. MiXCR, run by TCRdb on the 5' RACE reads, gives a single entry per CDR3 protein. The table has 700,000 or so distinct CDR3 sequences, around 43% seen once. Material: blood. The source of these receptors is a man at least 80 years old in good health.

The chain recombines TRBV4-1 with TRBJ2-1, with TRBD2 identical over 11 bases. This CDR3 is built from 17 residues. The V gene end was trimmed by 1 base and the J gene end by 2 bases; junction bases not matched to a gene: 4. CDR1 is MGHRA, CDR2 YSYEKL, per germline. In DNA, the CDR3 is TGCGCCAGCAGCCAAGGGCGACTAGCGGGAACCTACAATGAGCAGTTCTTC. Translating it yields CASSQGRLAGTYNEQFF.

In this sample, this clonotype turned up many times. The chain combines TRBV29-1 with TRBJ2-5; 11 bases line up with TRBD2. CDR3 length: 15 residues. Germline V gene lookup returns CDR1 SQVTM and CDR2 ANQGSEA. V dropped 7 bases and J dropped 5; count of bases not matched to a gene: 12. The CDR3 DNA sequence: TGCAGCGCCACCGTCGGGACTAGCGGTGGGGAGACCCAGTACTTC. Amino acid sequence: CSATVGTSGGETQYF.

This chain joins TRBV5-1 and TRBJ2-1; 12 bases are a match to TRBD2. Per germline, CDR1 SGHRS and CDR2 YFSETQ. CDR3 size: 18 residues. Germline trimming cut 0 bases from V and 5 bases from J; bases unmatched to any gene: 9. The CDR3 DNA follows: TGCGCCAGCAGCTTGGCTAGCGGGAGGGCCCGAGGACACAATGAGCAGTTCTTC. Translation: CASSLASGRARGHNEQFF. The full variable domain, with the rest looked up from reference TRBV5-1 and TRBJ2-1, is KAGVTQTPRYLIKTRGQQVTLSCSPISGHRSVSWYQQTPGQGLQFLFEYFSETQRNKGNFPGRFSGRQFSNSRSEMNVSTLELGDSALYLCASSLASGRARGHNEQFFGPGTRLTVL.

The J gene is TRBJ1-4, the V gene TRBV6-1; 7 bases fit TRBD1. This CDR3 is built from 15 residues. V was clipped by 1 base and J by 5 bases; unmatched bases: 4. Germline V gives CDR1 MNHNS, CDR2 SASEGT. Here the CDR3 reads CASSEGQGRNEKLFF. The DNA for the CDR3 is TGTGCCAGCAGTGAAGGACAGGGAAGAAATGAAAAACTGTTTTTT.

This clonotype was counted once. The chain has TRBV3-1 and TRBJ2-5; weak D call: TRBD1 (7 bases). From germline, CDR1 is LGHDT and CDR2 YNNKEL (reference sequence). The CDR3 consists of 14 residues. Deletions cut 5 bases from V and 7 bases from J, with 17 bases between. In DNA, the CDR3 is TGTGCCAGCAGCGGGGGCAGGGGGAGGACGACCCAGTACTTC. This encodes CASSGGRGRTTQYF.

V is TRBV4-2 and J is TRBJ1-1; D possibly corresponds to TRBD1 (6 bases). This CDR3 has 16 amino acids. Germline CDR1 and CDR2: LGHNA and YNFKEQ. The germline V and J ends were trimmed by 3 bases and 4 bases, with 18 bases remaining between them. The CDR3 nucleotides are TGTGCCAGCAGCCAGGCCCGGGGGCGGGTGGGCACTGAAGCTTTCTTT. It encodes CASSQARGRVGTEAFF.

The rearrangement uses TRBV20-1 and TRBJ2-7; 8 bases are shared with TRBD1. Trimming took 1 base from V and 4 from J; bases not matched to a gene: 12. The CDR3 is 16 amino acids. CDR1 is DFQATT, CDR2 SNEGSKA, per germline (reference sequence). The DNA for the CDR3 is TGCAGTGCTAGAGCCCCAGGACAGGGAAGAGTTTACGAGCAGTACTTC. Translated: CSARAPGQGRVYEQYF.

Details on this clonotype: A read error may be the cause here, since a much bigger clone is one base away. This chain links TRBV25-1 with TRBJ2-4; D not resolved. V dropped 2 bases and J dropped 3 bases, with 11 bases sitting between them. This CDR3 spans 15 amino acids. In germline, CDR1 is MGHDK, CDR2 SYGVNS. The CDR3 loop is CASSEGKGDKNIQYF. The CDR3 nucleotides are TGTGCCAGCAGTGAAGGGAAGGGCGACAAAAACATTCAGTACTTC.

The chain employs TRBV29-1 and TRBJ2-5; TRBD1 matches at 12 bases. The V segment lost 4 bases and the J segment 11 bases; nucleotides outside the gene matches: 14. CDR1 is SQVTM, CDR2 ANQGSEA, per germline. This CDR3 is built from 15 residues. The chain's CDR3 is CSVADPGQGAREQYF. The CDR3 DNA is TGCAGCGTTGCCGACCCGGGACAGGGGGCGCGTGAGCAGTACTTC.

In its sample, this clonotype was seen a few times. The chain combines TRBV7-2 with TRBJ2-5, with a tentative D call TRBD1 (7 bases). The CDR3 is 15 amino acids. With 0 bases removed from V and 5 bases from J, the gap between germline ends came to 13 bases. Germline lookup yields CDR1 SGHTA and CDR2 FQGNSA. The CDR3 loop reads CASSLASAGGETQYF. CDR3 DNA: TGTGCCAGCAGCTTAGCATCGGCAGGGGGGGAGACCCAGTACTTC.

The table lists this clonotype with a few counts. This rearrangement joins TRBV3-1 to TRBJ2-1, with 7 bases fitting TRBD2. Germline-derived CDR1 and CDR2 are LGHDT and YNNKEL (reference sequence). V lost 4 bases and J lost 3; bases outside the gene matches: 6. The CDR3 runs to 15 residues. In DNA, the CDR3 is TGTGCCAGCAGCCCCCGAGGCGGGAGCTACAATGAGCAGTTCTTC. It specifies CASSPRGGSYNEQFF.

This chain links TRBV3-1 with TRBJ1-1; TRBD1 matches at 7 bases. V gave up 0 bases and J gave up 1 base; unmatched junction bases: 2. CDR1 LGHDT and CDR2 YNNKEL come from the germline V gene (reference sequence). The CDR3 runs 15 residues. In DNA, the CDR3 is TGTGCCAGCAGCCAAGAAGGGGGCCAGAACACTGAAGCTTTCTTT. Residues: CASSQEGGQNTEAFF.

In its sample, this clonotype was seen many times. The rearrangement uses TRBV7-2 and TRBJ2-3, with TRBD1 matching 10 bases. The CDR3 runs 15 residues. The germline CDR1 and CDR2 sequences are SGHTA and FQGNSA. V was pared by 4 bases and J by 3 bases, with 4 bases of the junction left unmatched. DNA for the CDR3: TGTGCCAGCAGCTCGGACAGGGGGAGGACAGATACGCAGTATTTT. Its protein is CASSSDRGRTDTQYF.

The chain has TRBV6-2 or TRBV6-3 and TRBJ2-1; 10 bases map to TRBD2. Unmatched junction bases numbered 6, after V lost 5 bases and J lost 5 bases. This CDR3 has 15 amino acids. From germline, CDR1 is MNHEY and CDR2 SVGEGT. The CDR3 DNA reads as TGTGCCAGCAGTCCCATAGCGGGAGGAGACAATGAGCAGTTCTTC. This translates into CASSPIAGGDNEQFF.

This clonotype was found a few times. The chain couples TRBV20-1 to TRBJ2-5; either TRBD1 or TRBD2 may supply D (5 bases each). Germline V CDR1 and CDR2: DFQATT, SNEGSKA (reference sequence). V was shortened by 4 bases and J by 2 bases, with 14 bases between the two germline ends. The CDR3 covers 14 residues. CDR3 nucleotides: TGCAGTGCTACTAGCAGGGACCCTCAAGAGACCCAGTACTTC. Translation: CSATSRDPQETQYF.

The chain links TRBV20-1 to TRBJ2-5; 12 positions match TRBD2. CDR3 length: 14 amino acids. V shed 5 bases and J 3 bases; nucleotides not matched to a gene: 4. Germline V gives CDR1 DFQATT, CDR2 SNEGSKA (reference sequence). The CDR3 nucleotides are TGCAGTGCTGGGAGGACTAGCGGGGAAGAGACCCAGTACTTC. It yields the protein CSAGRTSGEETQYF.

The rearrangement uses TRBV20-1 and TRBJ2-3; D may be TRBD2 (6 bases). V lost 3 bases and J lost 4, with 20 bases in between. The CDR3 extends over 16 amino acids. CDR1 and CDR2 (germline): DFQATT, SNEGSKA (reference sequence). CDR3 DNA sequence: TGCAGTGCTAGGCCCGGGACTGATATTGGCGCAGATACGCAGTATTTT. This translates into CSARPGTDIGADTQYF.

This chain uses TRBV20-1 with TRBJ2-7, with a possible D match to TRBD1 (7 bases). V was shortened by 5 bases and J by 0 bases, with 26 bases between the two germline ends. This CDR3 spans 18 amino acids. CDR1 is DFQATT and CDR2 is SNEGSKA in the germline V gene (reference sequence). Here the CDR3 reads CSALRTGLLHPSSYEQYF. CDR3 DNA sequence: TGCAGTGCTTTACGGACAGGACTATTGCACCCGAGCTCCTACGAGCAGTACTTC.

The V call is TRBV12-3 or TRBV12-4, the J call TRBJ1-4, with D perhaps matching TRBD1 (5 bases). Trimming left V 6 bases short and J 10 bases short, with 12 bases between. This CDR3 region has 12 residues. CDR3 in DNA: TGTGCCAGCAGCATTGACAGCAGAAAACTGTTTTTT. It yields the protein CASSIDSRKLFF.

In this sample, this clonotype turned up a few times. For the CDR3, the DNA is TGTGCCACCCAGCGGAGGACAGGGGTAGAAAAGACCCAGTACTTC. It translates to CATQRRTGVEKTQYF. This chain joins TRBV15 and TRBJ2-7; TRBD1 matches at 9 bases. Gene TRBJ2-5 matches the end of the DNA better, so the J call may be wrong. Germline V gene sequence: CDR1 LNHNV, CDR2 YYDKDF (reference sequence). This CDR3 is 15 amino acids long.

The chain recombines TRBV3-1 with TRBJ2-7, with 12 bases identical to TRBD2. This CDR3 comprises 15 residues. Trimming cost V 0 bases and J 8 bases; bases outside gene matches: 5. CDR1 is LGHDT, CDR2 YNNKEL, per germline (reference sequence). The CDR3 reads CASSQDGLAGGQQYF. Written as DNA, the CDR3 is TGTGCCAGCAGCCAAGATGGGCTAGCGGGAGGGCAGCAGTACTTC.

A few counts support this clonotype. The chain joins TRBV27 to TRBJ2-3, with 7 bases that match TRBD2. Germline V gene lookup returns CDR1 MNHEY and CDR2 SMNVEV (reference sequence). The junction had 6 bases not matched to a gene; V was cut back by 5 bases and J by 10 bases. The CDR3 loop spans 12 amino acids. The chain's CDR3 is CASSPRERPQYF. The DNA for the CDR3 is TGTGCCAGCAGTCCGCGGGAGAGGCCGCAGTATTTT.

The sample holds a few counts of this clonotype. The V gene is TRBV7-2, the J gene TRBJ2-7, with 8 positions matching TRBD1. The CDR3 runs 15 residues. V lost 4 bases and J lost 2; bases outside the gene matches: 7. CDR1 and CDR2 from the germline V gene are SGHTA and FQGNSA. CDR3 nucleotides: TGTGCCAGCAGCTCGACAGGGGACACGGCCTACGAGCAGTACTTC. This encodes CASSSTGDTAYEQYF. The full variable domain, with the rest looked up from reference TRBV7-2 and TRBJ2-7, is GAGVSQSPSNKVTEKGKDVELRCDPISGHTALYWYRQSLGQGLEFLIYFQGNSAPDKSGLPSDRFSAERTGGSVSTLTIQRTQQEDSAVYLCASSSTGDTAYEQYFGPGTRLTVT.

The chain combines TRBV9 with TRBJ2-2; a possible D gene is TRBD2 (6 bases). V was clipped by 0 bases and J by 1 base, with 13 bases between them. This CDR3 has 17 amino acids. Germline V CDR1 and CDR2: SGDLS, YYNGEE. The CDR3 DNA reads TGTGCCAGCAGCGTAGTCGGAGGGGCCGGGAACACCGGGGAGCTGTTTTTT. Protein: CASSVVGGAGNTGELFF.

The rearrangement links TRBV6-2 or TRBV6-3 to TRBJ2-3, with D uncertain. Trimming cost V 0 bases and J 14 bases, with 15 bases left between them. This CDR3 contains 13 residues. Germline lookup yields CDR1 MNHEY and CDR2 SVGEGT. The CDR3 protein is CASSYSGVHAVYF. The CDR3 DNA sequence: TGTGCCAGCAGTTACTCCGGTGTCCACGCAGTGTATTTT.

This clonotype appeared a few times. The gene calls are TRBV4-2 and TRBJ2-7, with a weak D call TRBD2 (6 bases). V was cut by 3 bases and J by 6 bases, with 27 bases left in between. This CDR3 is built from 18 residues. The germline V gene has CDR1 LGHNA and CDR2 YNFKEQ. The DNA for the CDR3 is TGTGCCAGCAGCCACATCACCTACGGGAGTCAGGGCCCGGGCGAGCAGTACTTC. Its translation: CASSHITYGSQGPGEQYF.

The chain is built from TRBV5-6 and TRBJ2-1; D perhaps matches TRBD1 (5 bases). Looked up from germline, CDR1 is SGHDT and CDR2 is YYEEEE. The CDR3 sequence is 15 residues long. The V gene lost 1 base and the J gene lost 8 bases, with 16 bases spanning the gap. The CDR3 DNA reads as TGTGCCAGCAGCTTGAAAGGGGCGGTAGGCGATGAGCAGTTCTTC. This translates into CASSLKGAVGDEQFF.